The next 26 T cell receptor beta chains were all read from a single sample in a study of control samples from healthy donors and cancer patients. The table came from immunoSEQ multiplex PCR; TCRdb's copy has only in-frame clones and leaves some out. The data contain about 55,000 clones, about 96% of them singletons. The specimen was blood. The receptors derive from a woman between 18 and 29 years old in good health.

The V call is TRBV24-1, the J call TRBJ2-3; D is ambiguous. The CDR3 runs to 16 residues. The germline gives CDR1 KGHDR, CDR2 SFDVKD. Trimming stripped 5 bases from V and 1 base from J, with 15 bases between. Here the CDR3 DNA reads TGTGCCACCAGTGCATTGCCAATTAGGGGCACAGATACGCAGTATTTT. Translation: CATSALPIRGTDTQYF.

The chain recombines TRBV28 with TRBJ1-2; D call uncertain. V gave up 0 bases and J gave up 5 bases, with 10 bases separating them. The CDR3 runs 14 residues. Germline CDR1 MDHEN, CDR2 SYDVKM. This CDR3 is CASSLWVGRYGYTF. Here the CDR3 DNA reads TGTGCCAGCAGTTTATGGGTCGGGAGGTATGGCTACACCTTC.

The rearrangement links TRBV5-1 to TRBJ2-7, with D possibly matching TRBD1 (6 bases). Trimming took 3 bases from V and 1 from J, leaving 14 bases between them. Germline V gene data show CDR1 as SGHRS and CDR2 as YFSETQ. The length of the CDR3 is 15 residues. CDR3 nucleotide sequence: TGCGCCAGCAGCTATGGAGAGGGGGTTTCCTACGAGCAGTACTTC. Amino acids: CASSYGEGVSYEQYF.

J is TRBJ2-3 and V is TRBV30, with D unclear. Trimming pared 7 bases from V and 3 bases from J, leaving 8 bases between. The CDR3 consists of 11 residues. Germline V gene sequence: CDR1 GTSNPN, CDR2 SVGIG (reference sequence). CDR3 bases: TGTGCCTTAACGTATACAGATACGCAGTATTTT. Protein: CALTYTDTQYF.

The rearrangement links TRBV6-4 to TRBJ1-5; D unresolved. Trimming shortened V by 5 bases and J by 12 bases, and 14 bases separated the two germline ends. CDR1 and CDR2 from the germline V gene are MRHNA and SNTAGT. The CDR3 contains 12 residues. DNA of the CDR3: TGTGCCAGCAGTCATGGGGAGGAGGGCCAGCATTTT. Its translation: CASSHGEEGQHF.

The rearrangement links TRBV30 to TRBJ1-4; the D gene is possibly TRBD1 (5 bases). The CDR3 consists of 14 residues. Germline values: CDR1 GTSNPN, CDR2 SVGIG (reference sequence). V was shortened by 1 base and J by 7 bases, with 13 bases between the two germline ends. The CDR3 loop reads CAWSAGVKSEKLFF. CDR3 bases: TGTGCCTGGAGTGCGGGGGTTAAGAGTGAAAAACTGTTTTTT.

This clone was seen once. V usage is TRBV19 and J usage is TRBJ1-3; TRBD1 is a possible D gene (5 bases). V dropped 3 bases and J dropped 3 bases, with 9 bases sitting between them. CDR3 length: 14 amino acids. Germline values: CDR1 LNHDA, CDR2 SQIVND (reference sequence). As DNA, the CDR3 is TGTGCCAGTAGTATCGGCGGGGGTGGAAACACCATATATTTT. Protein: CASSIGGGGNTIYF.

V and J are TRBV6-1 and TRBJ2-1, with no clear D. This CDR3 comprises 16 residues. Germline CDR1 is MNHNS and CDR2 is SASEGT. The V and J ends lost 1 base and 8 bases respectively, with 18 bases between them. CDR3 in DNA: TGTGCCAGCAGTGAAGTGTACAGCTCCCCCGACCATGAGCAGTTCTTC. Protein sequence: CASSEVYSSPDHEQFF.

V usage is TRBV7-2 and J usage is TRBJ1-5; D is ambiguous. The germline V gene encodes CDR1 SGHTA and CDR2 FQGNSA. This CDR3 comprises 16 residues. V was trimmed by 1 base and J by 0 bases, leaving 10 bases between them. CDR3 protein: CASSLESVNSNQPQHF. The CDR3, as DNA: TGTGCCAGCAGCTTAGAATCGGTAAATAGCAATCAGCCCCAGCATTTT.

This clone was picked up one time. The CDR3 protein is CASSWGQENTEAFF. The CDR3, as DNA: TGTGCCAGCAGCTGGGGACAGGAGAACACTGAAGCTTTCTTT. The V call is TRBV7-9, the J call TRBJ1-1; 8 nucleotides line up with TRBD1. Losses at the gene ends were 4 bases for V and 1 base for J; bases not matched to a gene: 2. From germline, CDR1 is SEHNR and CDR2 FQNEAQ (reference sequence). The CDR3 has 14 amino acids.

The chain uses TRBV19 and TRBJ1-2; possible D gene TRBD1, 6 bases. Looked up from germline, CDR1 is LNHDA and CDR2 is SQIVND (reference sequence). Trimming left V 5 bases short and J 4 bases short, with 11 bases between. The CDR3 consists of 13 residues. The CDR3 DNA follows: TGTGCCAGTAGTTTGACAGGCAGCTATGGCTACACCTTC. Encoded protein: CASSLTGSYGYTF.

The rearrangement joins TRBV2 to TRBJ2-5; D may correspond to TRBD1 or TRBD2 (7 bases each). The CDR3 is 14 residues long. V lost 8 bases to trimming and J lost 3 bases, with 16 bases between them. Germline CDR1 SNHLY, CDR2 FYNNEI. The CDR3: CASEQGRAEETQYF. For the CDR3, the DNA is TGTGCCAGCGAACAGGGGAGGGCTGAAGAGACCCAGTACTTC.

The chain employs TRBV29-1 and TRBJ2-3, with unresolved D. This CDR3 comprises 9 residues. V dropped 4 bases and J dropped 6 bases, with 2 bases sitting between them. Germline CDR1 reads SQVTM; CDR2 reads ANQGSEA. The CDR3 DNA reads TGCAGCGTTGGGGATACGCAGTATTTT. Translation: CSVGDTQYF.

In nucleotides, the CDR3 is TGTGCCACCAGCAGAGATCTTAAGCGGGGGAGCTCCTACGAGCAGTACTTC. This translates into CATSRDLKRGSSYEQYF. V is TRBV15 and J is TRBJ2-7; 8 bases map to TRBD2. The CDR3 has 17 residues. V lost 0 bases, J lost 0 bases, and 7 bases stayed unmatched. Germline V lookup: CDR1 LNHNV, CDR2 YYDKDF (reference sequence).

The V and J genes are TRBV19 and TRBJ1-5; 10 bases fit TRBD1. CDR3 size: 17 residues. Germline lookup yields CDR1 LNHDA and CDR2 SQIVND (reference sequence). J gave up 5 bases and V 1 base, and 8 bases lay outside the gene matches. In DNA, the CDR3 is TGTGCCAGTAGTATAGTCACCGGACAGGGGGTTTATCAGCCCCAGCATTTT. Translation: CASSIVTGQGVYQPQHF. Together with reference TRBV19 and TRBJ1-5, the CDR3 gives the full variable domain: DGGITQSPKYLFRKEGQNVTLSCEQNLNHDAMYWYRQDPGQGLRLIYYSQIVNDFQKGDIAEGYSVSREKKESFPLTVTSAQKNPTAFYLCASSIVTGQGVYQPQHFGDGTRLSIL.

The chain joins TRBV2 to TRBJ2-1, with 7 nucleotides matching TRBD1. In germline, CDR1 is SNHLY, CDR2 FYNNEI. The CDR3 covers 14 residues. V shed 8 bases and J 6 bases; nucleotides not matched to a gene: 10. CDR3 residues: CASGRGLNGNEQFF. DNA of the CDR3: TGTGCCAGCGGAAGGGGGCTTAACGGCAATGAGCAGTTCTTC.

J is TRBJ1-2 and V is TRBV28, with 7 bases fitting TRBD1. The germline V gene has CDR1 MDHEN and CDR2 SYDVKM. CDR3 length equals 14 residues. V shed 7 bases and J 8 bases; nucleotides not matched to a gene: 13. The DNA of the CDR3 is TGTGCCAGCACTCGAGCAGGGGGTATCTGGGGCTACACCTTC. It translates to CASTRAGGIWGYTF.

V usage is TRBV19 and J usage is TRBJ2-7; 11 nucleotides match TRBD2. CDR1 is LNHDA and CDR2 is SQIVND in the germline V gene (reference sequence). Germline trimming cut 6 bases from V and 0 bases from J; bases unmatched to any gene: 13. This CDR3 region has 18 residues. CDR3 sequence (DNA): TGTGCCAGTAGCCGAAGGCCTAGCGGGGGGCCGAGCTCCTACGAGCAGTACTTC. Translating gives CASSRRPSGGPSSYEQYF.

This clone showed up just once. This sequence joins TRBV9 and TRBJ1-1, with TRBD1 as a possible D gene (5 bases). In germline, CDR1 is SGDLS, CDR2 YYNGEE. The V end lost 4 bases, the J end lost 4 bases, and 17 bases lay between the germline ends. The CDR3 totals 15 residues. Written as DNA, the CDR3 is TGTGCCAGCAGCAGGGGATTTTTCGAGGTCACTGAAGCTTTCTTT. Amino acids: CASSRGFFEVTEAFF.

The CDR3 coding sequence is TGTGCCAGTACCAAAGGCGGAGGGTTCACAGATACGCAGTATTTT. Protein product: CASTKGGGFTDTQYF. The J gene is TRBJ2-3, the V gene TRBV19; D perhaps matches TRBD2 (6 bases). Germline CDR1 and CDR2: LNHDA and SQIVND (reference sequence). CDR3 size: 15 residues. V lost 7 bases to trimming and J lost 2 bases, with 16 bases between them.

The J gene is TRBJ2-5, the V gene TRBV27; D could derive from TRBD1 or TRBD2 (7 bases each). V was cut by 5 bases and J by 4 bases, with 14 bases left in between. Germline loops: CDR1 MNHEY, CDR2 SMNVEV (reference sequence). The length of the CDR3 is 14 residues. In DNA, the CDR3 is TGTGCCAGCAGTGCACAGGGGAGGGGAGAGACCCAGTACTTC. It translates to CASSAQGRGETQYF.

The chain is built from TRBV4-1 and TRBJ2-6, with TRBD1 matching 8 bases. With 6 bases clipped from V and 4 bases from J, the junction kept 5 bases outside the gene matches. From germline, CDR1 is MGHRA and CDR2 YSYEKL. This CDR3 has 15 residues. This CDR3 is CASRDRANGANVLTF. DNA of the CDR3: TGCGCCAGCAGGGACAGGGCCAACGGGGCCAACGTCCTGACTTTC.

The chain couples TRBV7-6 to TRBJ2-7; no firm D call. V lost 1 base, J lost 1 base, and 11 bases lay in between. Looked up from germline, CDR1 is SGHVS and CDR2 is FNYEAQ. The CDR3 contains 15 residues. CDR3 residues: CASSLGRGKSYEQYF. Here the CDR3 DNA reads TGTGCCAGCAGCTTAGGGCGCGGAAAATCCTACGAGCAGTACTTC.

J is TRBJ1-1 and V is TRBV5-6, with 8 bases identical to TRBD1. Germline CDR1 SGHDT, CDR2 YYEEEE. CDR3 size: 13 residues. V shed 0 bases, J shed 5 bases, and the junction held 0 bases outside the gene matches. The CDR3 DNA sequence: TGTGCCAGCAGCTTGGGGACAGGGACTGAAGCTTTCTTT. It codes for CASSLGTGTEAFF.

The genes are TRBV6-5 and TRBJ1-6; D perhaps matches TRBD1 (6 bases). With 2 bases removed from V and 9 bases from J, the gap between germline ends came to 14 bases. CDR3 length: 15 residues. Germline lookup yields CDR1 MNHEY and CDR2 SVGAGI. The CDR3 loop reads CASSYEGGVSSPLHF. The CDR3 DNA follows: TGTGCCAGCAGTTACGAGGGGGGAGTCAGTTCACCCCTCCACTTT.

The gene calls are TRBV27 and TRBJ1-6, with TRBD1 matching 7 bases. The CDR3 loop spans 14 amino acids. With V trimmed by 7 bases and J by 7 bases, 7 bases remained unmatched. CDR1 and CDR2 (germline): MNHEY, SMNVEV (reference sequence). CDR3 residues: CASTHRGNNSPLHF. DNA of the CDR3: TGTGCCAGCACCCACAGGGGAAACAATTCACCCCTCCACTTT.